The present TCR beta chain was sequenced within a study of cytomegalovirus exposure and HLA in healthy donors. Study findings and constraints: Most TCR sequences proved rare, with some public TCRs found in many donors. After further analysis at a later stage, 15,000 to 20,000 TCR beta sequences were associated with HLA alleles at 0.05 false discovery rate. Later analysis associated a missense DCLRE1C variant with TCR beta V- and J-gene trimming.

V was clipped by 5 bases and J by 2 bases, with 8 bases between them. Germline lookup yields CDR1 SGHRS and CDR2 YFSETQ. The CDR3 loop spans 13 amino acids. 13 Jbeta primers and 60 Vbeta primers were used for the PCR. The table came from immunoSEQ multiplex PCR; TCRdb's copy has only in-frame clones and leaves some out. The sample records 150,000 to 200,000 clones, roughly 80% being singletons. A note on this clone: Its antigen is undetermined.

The receptor was isolated from a male donor in good health and CMV-seronegative. The chain is built from TRBV5-1 and TRBJ1-3; D is unresolved. Input material: PBMCs. CDR3 DNA sequence: TGCGCCAGCAGAAGTGGAGCTGGAAACACCATATATTTT. Its translation: CASRSGAGNTIYF.